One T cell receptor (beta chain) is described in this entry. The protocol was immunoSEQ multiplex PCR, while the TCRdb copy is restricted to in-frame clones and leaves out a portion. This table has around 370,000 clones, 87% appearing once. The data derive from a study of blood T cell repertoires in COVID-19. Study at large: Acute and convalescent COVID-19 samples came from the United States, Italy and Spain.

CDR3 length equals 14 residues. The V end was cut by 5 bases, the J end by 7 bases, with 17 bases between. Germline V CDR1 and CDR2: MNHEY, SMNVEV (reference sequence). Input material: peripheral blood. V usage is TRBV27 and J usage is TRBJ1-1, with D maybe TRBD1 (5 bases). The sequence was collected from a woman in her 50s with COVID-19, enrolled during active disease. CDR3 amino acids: CASSPPGGVGEAFF. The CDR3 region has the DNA TGTGCCAGCAGTCCCCCCGGGGGTGTTGGTGAAGCTTTCTTT.